This TCR beta chain is from a study of blood T cell repertoires in COVID-19. Study at large: The United States, Italy and Spain supplied acute and convalescent COVID-19 samples. PBMCs, B-cell-depleted T cells, or T cells provided the cDNA or gDNA that made up the material.

In the original processing: Reference gene primer amplification yielded estimated nucleated cell counts. Assay: immunoSEQ multiplex PCR; the TCRdb copy retains only in-frame clones and omits some. For V, J and clone size, that table is used; D and trimming come from the DNA. The sample lists 83,000 or so clones; around 86% were seen once. Per the germline V gene, CDR1 is LNHDA and CDR2 is SQIVND (reference sequence). Unmatched junction bases numbered 3, after V lost 7 bases and J lost 7 bases. The CDR3 totals 13 residues. Sequencing was carried out using peripheral blood. The chain couples TRBV19 to TRBJ2-1; 11 bases match TRBD1. The source of this sequence is an older man with active or convalescent COVID-19. In DNA form, the CDR3 reads TGTGCCAGTACCGGGACAGGGGGGAATGAGCAGTTCTTC. This gives the protein CASTGTGGNEQFF.